This T cell receptor beta chain was recorded in a study of T cell changes during pregnancy in multiple sclerosis. Sequencing was performed with immunoSEQ multiplex PCR; in TCRdb, only in-frame clones are kept and a portion is missing. This sample has tens of thousands of clones, with 91% found just once. V shed 4 bases and J shed 0 bases, with 13 bases lying between them. This CDR3 contains 16 residues. Germline V CDR1 and CDR2: LGHNA, YNFKEQ. This rearrangement joins TRBV4-2 to TRBJ1-3; tentative D call: TRBD1 (6 bases). This clonotype was obtained from a female donor with multiple sclerosis, enrolled in a pregnancy study. The source material was peripheral blood, sampled before pregnancy. CDR3 residues: CASSPSDRYSGNTIYF. The CDR3 bases are TGTGCCAGCAGCCCGTCAGACAGGTACTCTGGAAACACCATATATTTT.